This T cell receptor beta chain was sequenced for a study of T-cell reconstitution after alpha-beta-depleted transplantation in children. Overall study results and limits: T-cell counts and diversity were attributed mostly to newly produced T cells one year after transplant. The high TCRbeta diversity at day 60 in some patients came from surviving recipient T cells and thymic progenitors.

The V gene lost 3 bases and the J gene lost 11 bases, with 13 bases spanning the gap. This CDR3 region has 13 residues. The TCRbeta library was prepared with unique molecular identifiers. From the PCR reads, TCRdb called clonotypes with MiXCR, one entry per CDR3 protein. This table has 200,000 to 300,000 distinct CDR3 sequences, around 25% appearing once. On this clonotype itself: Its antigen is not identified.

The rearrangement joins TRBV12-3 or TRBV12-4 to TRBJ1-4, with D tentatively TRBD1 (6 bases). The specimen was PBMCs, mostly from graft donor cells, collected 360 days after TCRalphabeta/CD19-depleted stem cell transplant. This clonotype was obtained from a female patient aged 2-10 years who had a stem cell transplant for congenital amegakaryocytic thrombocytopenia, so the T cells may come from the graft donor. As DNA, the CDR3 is TGTGCCAGCAGTTTGGTCTTGAGGGGGAAACTGTTTTTT. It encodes CASSLVLRGKLFF.